Presented here are 28 T cell receptor beta chains from one specimen sequenced in a study of human T cells and chemical hapten exposure. TCRdb reprocessed the RACE reads with MiXCR, giving one entry per CDR3 protein. This sample has around 150,000 distinct CDR3 sequences, with roughly 15% found just once. Time point indicated: patch test 1, 2 weeks after DPC sensitization. Treatment specified: therapeutic diphenylcyclopropenone sensitization with weekly scalp DPC. The sequencing used whole blood, collected in connection with sensitization to the hapten diphenylcyclopropenone (DPC). The receptors were sampled from a woman younger than 45 with alopecia areata. Some clones in this sample may be carry-over from other donors' samples.

This clonotype appeared many times. The rearrangement uses TRBV7-3 and TRBJ2-1, with 7 bases matching TRBD2. This CDR3 is built from 14 residues. The trim removed 4 bases at V and 7 bases at J, leaving 7 bases unmatched. Germline-derived CDR1 and CDR2 are SGHTA and FQGTGA. The CDR3 nucleotides read TGTGCCAGCAGCTCCCGACTAGCCAGGAATGAGCAGTTCTTC. It is translated as CASSSRLARNEQFF.

This chain uses TRBV3-1 with TRBJ2-7; D perhaps matches TRBD2 (6 bases). The CDR3 length is 15 residues. Trimming took 0 bases from V and 5 from J, leaving 14 bases between them. The V gene's germline CDR1 is LGHDT and CDR2 YNNKEL (reference sequence). The CDR3 spells CASSQDPASANEQYF. Here the CDR3 DNA reads TGTGCCAGCAGCCAAGATCCGGCTAGCGCCAACGAGCAGTACTTC.

This clonotype was observed a handful of times. This chain joins TRBV11-2 and TRBJ1-2; D gene unclear. V dropped 5 bases and J dropped 4 bases, with 14 bases sitting between them. This CDR3 has 14 amino acids. The germline CDR1 and CDR2 sequences are SGHAT and FQNNGV. DNA for the CDR3: TGTGCCAGCAGCCCCCCCCTCAGCGGCTATGGCTACACCTTC. This codes for CASSPPLSGYGYTF.

In this sample, this clonotype turned up many times. The chain uses TRBV29-1 and TRBJ1-1; a possible D gene is TRBD1 (5 bases). The germline CDR1 and CDR2 sequences are SQVTM and ANQGSEA. This CDR3 has 11 residues. V lost 4 bases, J lost 4 bases, and 7 bases lay in between. The CDR3 region is CSVGGSTEAFF. In DNA, the CDR3 is TGCAGCGTTGGGGGGAGCACTGAAGCTTTCTTT.

The chain couples TRBV30 to TRBJ1-1; maybe TRBD1 (5 bases). Trimming took off 2 bases at V and 4 bases at J, with 11 bases between the two ends. The CDR3 contains 13 residues. Germline V gene sequence: CDR1 GTSNPN, CDR2 SVGIG (reference sequence). This CDR3 reads CAWSSRASTEAFF. For the CDR3, the DNA is TGTGCCTGGAGTTCCAGGGCGTCCACTGAAGCTTTCTTT. Filled out from reference TRBV30 and TRBJ1-1, the complete variable domain reads SQTIHQWPATLVQPVGSPLSLECTVEGTSNPNLYWYRQAAGRGLQLLFYSVGIGQISSEVPQNLSASRPQDRQFILSSKKLLLSDSGFYLCAWSSRASTEAFFGQGTRLTVV.

The table lists this clonotype with a few counts. The chain recombines TRBV7-2 with TRBJ1-5; D unclear. The ends were cut back, 2 bases at V and 2 bases at J, with 10 bases in the middle. Germline V gives CDR1 SGHTA, CDR2 FQGNSA. The CDR3 consists of 15 residues. The CDR3 DNA reads TGTGCCAGCAGCTTAAGGGTTCGAGGCAATCAGCCCCAGCATTTT. Translation: CASSLRVRGNQPQHF. Complete variable domain (other parts from reference TRBV7-2 and TRBJ1-5): GAGVSQSPSNKVTEKGKDVELRCDPISGHTALYWYRQSLGQGLEFLIYFQGNSAPDKSGLPSDRFSAERTGGSVSTLTIQRTQQEDSAVYLCASSLRVRGNQPQHFGDGTRLSIL.

This rearrangement joins TRBV20-1 to TRBJ2-1, with 7 bases that match TRBD2. This CDR3 is 15 amino acids long. Germline V gives CDR1 DFQATT, CDR2 SNEGSKA (reference sequence). V shed 0 bases and J 6 bases; nucleotides not matched to a gene: 8. CDR3 nucleotides: TGCAGTGCTAGAGATGGCGGGAGCAGGTTCAATGAGCAGTTCTTC. Translating it yields CSARDGGSRFNEQFF.

This clonotype was observed a handful of times. The chain recombines TRBV19 with TRBJ1-3; TRBD1 might be the D (6 bases). Trimming took off 7 bases at V and 0 bases at J, with 16 bases between the two ends. CDR3 size: 16 residues. The V gene's germline CDR1 is LNHDA and CDR2 SQIVND (reference sequence). The CDR3 loop reads CASTPGGHVSGNTIYF. The DNA for the CDR3 is TGTGCCAGTACCCCGGGGGGCCACGTCTCTGGAAACACCATATATTTT. The variable domain in full, completed from reference TRBV19 and TRBJ1-3, reads DGGITQSPKYLFRKEGQNVTLSCEQNLNHDAMYWYRQDPGQGLRLIYYSQIVNDFQKGDIAEGYSVSREKKESFPLTVTSAQKNPTAFYLCASTPGGHVSGNTIYFGEGSWLTVV.

V is TRBV5-1 and J is TRBJ1-1; 8 nucleotides agree with TRBD1. In germline, CDR1 is SGHRS, CDR2 YFSETQ. The V gene end was trimmed by 3 bases and the J gene end by 4 bases; junction bases not matched to a gene: 5. This CDR3 contains 14 residues. CDR3: CASSSTGGATEAFF. The DNA for the CDR3 is TGCGCCAGCAGCTCTACAGGGGGGGCCACTGAAGCTTTCTTT.

Worth noting for this clonotype: Its ends do not fully match the called genes, so a read error is possible. V is TRBV12-3 or TRBV12-4 and J is TRBJ2-7; 7 nucleotides match TRBD2. CDR3 length: 14 amino acids. The DNA of the CDR3 is TGTGCCAGCAGTCTAGCGGTTCTAGCCTACGAGCAGTACTTC. It specifies CASSLAVLAYEQYF.

Here the CDR3 reads CASSLALGVGEQYF. CDR3 nucleotides: TGCGCCAGCAGCTTGGCCCTGGGGGTTGGCGAGCAGTACTTC. The chain has TRBV5-1 and TRBJ2-7; D possibly matches TRBD1 or TRBD2 (5 bases each). The V end was cut by 0 bases, the J end by 6 bases, with 13 bases between. Germline assignment: CDR1 SGHRS and CDR2 YFSETQ. The CDR3 has 14 amino acids.

This clonotype appeared a few times. The chain carries TRBV18 and TRBJ1-5; 7 bases map to TRBD1. V gave up 2 bases and J gave up 1 base; unmatched junction bases: 2. Germline CDR1 is KGHSH and CDR2 is LQKENI. The CDR3 is 15 residues long. DNA for the CDR3: TGTGCCAGCTCACCAACAGGGGACAGCAATCAGCCCCAGCATTTT. Protein product: CASSPTGDSNQPQHF.

This chain uses TRBV2 with TRBJ2-2, with D hard to call. CDR1 and CDR2 from the germline V gene are SNHLY and FYNNEI. V shed 6 bases and J shed 12 bases, with 11 bases lying between them. This CDR3 spans 11 amino acids. This CDR3 reads CASRLGGQLFF. The CDR3, as DNA: TGTGCCAGCAGATTGGGCGGACAGCTGTTTTTT. Variable domain in full (rest from reference TRBV2 and TRBJ2-2): EPEVTQTPSHQVTQMGQEVILRCVPISNHLYFYWYRQILGQKVEFLVSFYNNEISEKSEIFDDQFSVERPDGSNFTLKIRSTKLEDSAMYFCASRLGGQLFFGEGSRLTVL.

There are a few counts of this clonotype. V gene TRBV5-1 combines with J gene TRBJ2-3; unclear D gene. V lost 0 bases and J lost 4, with 6 bases in between. Germline V gene data show CDR1 as SGHRS and CDR2 as YFSETQ. CDR3 length: 13 residues. CDR3 sequence (DNA): TGCGCCAGCAGCTTGGACTTACCAGATACGCAGTATTTT. Protein: CASSLDLPDTQYF.

In this sample, this clonotype turned up a few times. The rearrangement joins TRBV20-1 to TRBJ2-3, with 8 bases identical to TRBD2. The V segment lost 3 bases and the J segment 4 bases; nucleotides outside the gene matches: 6. CDR3 length: 14 residues. Germline V gene sequence: CDR1 DFQATT, CDR2 SNEGSKA (reference sequence). The CDR3 coding sequence is TGCAGTGCTAGCGATAGCGGGACCCCAGATACGCAGTATTTT. As protein: CSASDSGTPDTQYF.

In its sample, this clonotype was seen a few times. The chain joins TRBV9 to TRBJ2-2; TRBD1 matches 8 bases. The CDR3 loop spans 16 amino acids. Germline CDR1 and CDR2: SGDLS and YYNGEE. With V trimmed by 7 bases and J by 0 bases, 8 bases remained unmatched. The CDR3 sequence is CASGQGPNPNTGELFF. The CDR3 bases are TGTGCCAGCGGACAGGGACCCAATCCGAACACCGGGGAGCTGTTTTTT.

This clonotype was observed many times. The rearrangement uses TRBV2 and TRBJ2-6; no firm D call. The CDR3 has 15 amino acids. In germline, CDR1 is SNHLY, CDR2 FYNNEI. Trimming removed 2 bases at V and 1 base at J, with 6 bases between. CDR3 region: CASSERESGANVLTF. CDR3 DNA: TGTGCCAGCAGTGAACGTGAGTCTGGGGCCAACGTCCTGACTTTC.

V usage is TRBV21-1 and J usage is TRBJ2-7; the tabulated D call, TRBD1, remains unverified against the DNA. TRBV21-1 is an annotated pseudogene. This CDR3 has 15 amino acids. CDR3 region: CASSKGRQPSYEQYF. CDR3 nucleotide sequence: TGTGCCAGCAGCAAAGGCCGACAGCCCTCTTACGAGCAGTACTTC.

This clonotype was detected once. The genes are TRBV10-3 and TRBJ1-2; D not certain. The germline V gene has CDR1 ENHRY and CDR2 SYGVKD. V dropped 5 bases and J dropped 3 bases, with 10 bases sitting between them. This CDR3 region has 13 residues. CDR3: CAISPNPDYGYTF. The CDR3 region has the DNA TGTGCCATCAGTCCCAACCCGGACTATGGCTACACCTTC.

V usage is TRBV6-2 or TRBV6-3 and J usage is TRBJ2-5; D may correspond to TRBD1 or TRBD2 (6 bases each). The CDR3 totals 15 residues. From germline, CDR1 is MNHEY and CDR2 SVGEGT. Trimming stripped 5 bases from V and 1 base from J, with 14 bases between. The CDR3 bases are TGTGCCAGCAGTCAGGCGGGACATCCCCAAGAGACCCAGTACTTC. It specifies CASSQAGHPQETQYF.

In its sample, this clonotype was seen once. This chain joins TRBV6-6 and TRBJ2-3, with D unresolved. The germline V and J ends were trimmed by 6 bases and 1 base, with 20 bases remaining between them. The germline gives CDR1 MNHNY, CDR2 SVGAGI (reference sequence). The CDR3 sequence is 17 residues long. The CDR3: CASSRDFDTEGTDTQYF. CDR3 nucleotides: TGTGCCAGCAGCCGCGATTTTGACACGGAAGGCACAGATACGCAGTATTTT.

Only a few counts were recorded for this clonotype. The rearrangement links TRBV10-3 to TRBJ2-3; 7 bases match TRBD2. From germline, CDR1 is ENHRY and CDR2 SYGVKD. With V trimmed by 3 bases and J by 2 bases, 17 bases remained unmatched. The CDR3 has 19 residues. The CDR3 DNA follows: TGTGCCATCAGTGACCCACCTTCGGGGCTAGCGGAAAACACAGATACGCAGTATTTT. Protein sequence: CAISDPPSGLAENTDTQYF.

The rearrangement uses TRBV7-2 and TRBJ2-3; D is uncertain. Germline CDR1 is SGHTA and CDR2 is FQGNSA. The ends were cut back, 2 bases at V and 4 bases at J, with 10 bases in the middle. The CDR3 length is 14 residues. CDR3 coding DNA: TGTGCCAGCAGCTTATTTCACTTTTCAGATACGCAGTATTTT. Its translation is CASSLFHFSDTQYF.

This clonotype was detected a few times. The chain couples TRBV27 to TRBJ1-1; no clear D. Germline CDR1 reads MNHEY; CDR2 reads SMNVEV (reference sequence). This CDR3 is 12 amino acids long. Trimming stripped 4 bases from V and 2 bases from J, with 5 bases between. The CDR3 reads CASSSFNTEAFF. The CDR3 region has the DNA TGTGCCAGCAGTTCCTTTAACACTGAAGCTTTCTTT.

The gene calls are TRBV30 and TRBJ1-2, with D unclear. The CDR3 totals 11 residues. Trimming removed 8 bases at V and 2 bases at J, with 9 bases between. Germline V gene sequence: CDR1 GTSNPN, CDR2 SVGIG (reference sequence). The CDR3 sequence: CAEGRNYGYTF. As DNA, the CDR3 is TGTGCCGAAGGACGGAACTATGGCTACACCTTC.

This clonotype showed up just a few times. This chain links TRBV29-1 with TRBJ1-2; TRBD1 is a possible D gene (6 bases). The V gene's germline CDR1 is SQVTM and CDR2 ANQGSEA. The CDR3 has 13 amino acids. V gave up 1 base and J gave up 2 bases, with 8 bases separating them. In nucleotides, the CDR3 is TGCAGCGTTGAAGCACAGGGAAACTATGGCTACACCTTC. Its translation: CSVEAQGNYGYTF.

The J gene is TRBJ2-6, the V gene TRBV4-2, with D unclear. Germline CDR1 and CDR2: LGHNA and YNFKEQ. CDR3 size: 15 residues. The V end lost 4 bases, the J end lost 2 bases, and 9 bases lay between the germline ends. For the CDR3, the DNA is TGTGCCAGCAGCCCCGTGGGGACTGGGGCCAACGTCCTGACTTTC. The encoded protein is CASSPVGTGANVLTF.

The CDR3 sequence: CASSQWGQESSYEQYF. In DNA form, the CDR3 reads TGTGCCAGCAGCCAGTGGGGACAGGAAAGCTCCTACGAGCAGTACTTC. V usage is TRBV3-1 and J usage is TRBJ2-7, with 8 bases aligning to TRBD1. The CDR3 length is 16 residues. CDR1 is LGHDT, CDR2 YNNKEL, per germline (reference sequence). The trim removed 3 bases at V and 0 bases at J, leaving 7 bases unmatched.